Listed below are T cell receptor beta chains from one sample, sequenced in a study of shared clonotypes between healthy human individuals. Using immunoSEQ multiplex PCR, the repertoire was profiled, and TCRdb retains in-frame clones only, with some absent. The profile covers millions of clones, with 90% to 95% appearing a single time and about 1.5% taken by the ten largest. Material for sequencing was naive CD8+ T cells from PBMCs. Every receptor here comes from a man younger than 30 in good health. Some clones in this sample may be carry-over from other donors' samples. The CDR3 runs from the conserved cysteine through the conserved F or W. The D gene is left open where the match is weak.

j_call	d_call	v_call	cdr3_length	cdr3_aa	cdr3_nt
TRBJ2-1	TRBD2	TRBV5-4	15	CASRSGTSTNNEQFF	TGTGCCAGCCGGAGCGGGACTAGCACCAACAATGAGCAGTTCTTC
TRBJ2-7	.	TRBV9	15	CASSVGGRSSYEQYF	TGTGCCAGCAGCGTAGGGGGCCGAAGCTCCTACGAGCAGTACTTC
TRBJ1-2	TRBD1	TRBV5-5	14	CASSQSGGAYGYTF	TGTGCCAGCAGCCAGTCAGGGGGGGCGTATGGCTACACCTTC
TRBJ1-2	TRBD1	TRBV4-1	15	CASSHGQALNYGYTF	TGCGCCAGCAGCCACGGACAGGCCTTAAACTATGGCTACACCTTC
TRBJ2-1	TRBD1	TRBV2	15	CASSVMPGGYNEQFF	TGTGCCAGCAGTGTAATGCCAGGGGGCTACAATGAGCAGTTCTTC
TRBJ2-5	TRBD2	TRBV11-2	18	CASSRLAGGLPHQETQYF	TGTGCCAGCAGCCGACTAGCGGGAGGTCTTCCCCATCAAGAGACCCAGTACTTC
TRBJ1-2	.	TRBV30	17	CAWSDLLEARGRYGYTF	TGTGCCTGGAGTGATCTGCTGGAGGCCCGGGGACGTTATGGCTACACCTTC
TRBJ2-1	.	TRBV7-9	13	CASSFQNYNEQFF	TGTGCCAGCAGCTTCCAGAATTACAATGAGCAGTTCTTC
TRBJ1-1	TRBD1	TRBV5-4	16	CASSSRQGGPGTEAFF	TGTGCCAGCAGCTCCCGACAGGGGGGGCCGGGCACTGAAGCTTTCTTT
TRBJ1-2	.	TRBV28	15	CASSPNTQRNYGYTF	TGTGCCAGCAGTCCAAACACCCAGAGAAACTATGGCTACACCTTC
TRBJ2-1	.	TRBV11-2	16	CASSFLEVGAYNEQFF	TGTGCCAGCAGCTTTCTTGAGGTCGGCGCCTACAATGAGCAGTTCTTC
TRBJ1-2	.	TRBV21-1	19	CASSKVSGAFPSSGRGYTF	TGTGCCAGCAGCAAAGTTTCAGGGGCCTTTCCCTCTTCGGGGAGAGGCTACACCTTC
TRBJ2-2	.	TRBV7-3	16	CASSLTPRGVDGELFF	TGTGCCAGCAGCTTAACGCCCAGGGGAGTTGACGGGGAGCTGTTTTTT
TRBJ2-7	TRBD1	TRBV9	16	CASSDAPTGNLYEQYF	TGTGCCAGCAGCGACGCCCCGACAGGGAACCTCTACGAGCAGTACTTC
TRBJ2-2	.	TRBV28	20	CASSLSRNWMAGQNTGELFF	TGTGCCAGCAGTTTATCACGAAACTGGATGGCGGGCCAGAACACCGGGGAGCTGTTTTTT
TRBJ2-1	.	TRBV27	14	CASSLMGVYNEQFF	TGTGCCAGCAGTTTAATGGGAGTCTACAATGAGCAGTTCTTC
TRBJ2-1	TRBD1	TRBV7-3	14	CASSSSQGSNEQFF	TGTGCCAGCAGCTCCTCACAGGGGTCCAATGAGCAGTTCTTC
TRBJ2-7	.	TRBV14	14	CASSLLQGGYEQYF	TGTGCCAGCAGCCTACTACAGGGTGGCTACGAGCAGTACTTC
TRBJ2-3	.	TRBV28	13	CASSPSTMDTQYF	TGTGCCAGCAGTCCATCGACTATGGATACGCAGTATTTT
TRBJ2-1	TRBD2	TRBV19	14	CASSMGLAVNEQFF	TGTGCCAGTAGTATGGGACTAGCGGTGAATGAGCAGTTCTTC